This note documents a single T cell receptor (beta chain) sequence. The sample belongs to a study of control samples from healthy donors and cancer patients. Libraries were prepared by immunoSEQ multiplex PCR; TCRdb keeps only in-frame clonotypes and omits some of them. This table has around 110,000 clones, approximately 90% appearing once. The receptor comes from a woman aged 45 to 65 with colorectal cancer. Sequencing was done on a sample of PBMCs.

CDR3 sequence (DNA): TGCGCCAGCAGCCTAGCAGGAACCTCTGGAAACACCATATATTTT. Protein: CASSLAGTSGNTIYF. This chain connects TRBV5-1 to TRBJ1-3; the D is unclear. This CDR3 region has 15 residues. V was trimmed by 4 bases and J by 0 bases, leaving 11 bases between them. From germline, CDR1 is SGHRS and CDR2 YFSETQ.